The entry below gives a single T cell receptor (beta chain) sequence along with its context. Its recognized antigen is unknown. Germline is not matched at one junction end, which may reflect a read error. This specimen belongs to a study of early T cells in non-severe SARS-CoV-2 infection (dated by TCRdb to the early 2020s). In the study overall: TCR sequencing used bulk RNA from unsorted whole blood, so alpha and beta chains could not be paired.

The CDR3 numbers 14 residues from cysteine through phenylalanine. Only CDR3 DNA is held: 42 bases, read in frame from base 1. CDR1 and CDR2, looked up from the germline V gene (reference sequence), are LNHDA and SQIVND. Libraries were prepared through 5' RACE. For sequencing, a NextSeq 500 was employed. In the TCR library protocol, unique molecular identifiers were attached to individual cDNA molecules to correct for PCR bias and sequencing error. Sequencing covered both TCR alpha and beta chains, and within each sample the abundances of alpha and beta sequences were tightly co-correlated. The paper's processing steps were these. V gene, J gene and CDR3 annotation of TCR sequences was performed with Decombinator V4. TCRs were defined as expanded if a significant change between any two time points was detected under a Poisson model with p below 0.0001. Abundances of TCRs were expressed as counts per million after normalisation to the total number of TCRs sequenced in each sample. TRAV1-2 paired with TRAJ12, TRAJ20 or TRAJ33 defined MAIT TCRs, while TRAV10 paired with TRAJ18 defined iNKT TCRs. VDJdb, accessed on 1 November 2021, was searched for TCRs annotated for CMV, EBV and SARS-CoV-2, and TCRs annotated for more than one antigen were excluded. TCRdb ran its own pipeline on the public reads, namely fastp trimming at Q25 and MiXCR clone calling, and kept in-frame beta chains. Entries are consolidated by CDR3 protein sequence, retaining the most common genes and DNA. For this entry, the V and J calls and clone size follow TCRdb and not the study's own pipeline. This sample gives 64,000 or so distinct CDR3 sequences in total; around 11% of them show up just once. Roughly 3% of the sample goes to the ten largest clones.

Set within a cohort of healthcare workers in London, UK, this nested case-control study involved weekly PCR testing of nasopharyngeal swabs along with blood sampling. Between 23 and 31 March 2020, the week of the UK lockdown, healthcare workers were enrolled and then followed up weekly for as long as 16 weeks. Overall results and qualifications from the work: Matching against VDJdb was skewed toward anti-spike CD8 responses, likely underestimated virus-specific expansions, and missed private and CD4 specificities.

This sequence originates from an adult who was a healthcare worker with PCR-confirmed SARS-CoV-2 infection or an uninfected control (not recorded which). Sequenced here: whole blood, sampled at baseline. This chain joins TRBV19 to TRBJ2-1, with TRBD2 tentatively as D gene (6 bases match). The DNA is as follows: TGTGCCAGTAGTATTTTCGGGACTGCCAATGAGCGGTTCTTC. This sequence encodes CASSIFGTANERFF.